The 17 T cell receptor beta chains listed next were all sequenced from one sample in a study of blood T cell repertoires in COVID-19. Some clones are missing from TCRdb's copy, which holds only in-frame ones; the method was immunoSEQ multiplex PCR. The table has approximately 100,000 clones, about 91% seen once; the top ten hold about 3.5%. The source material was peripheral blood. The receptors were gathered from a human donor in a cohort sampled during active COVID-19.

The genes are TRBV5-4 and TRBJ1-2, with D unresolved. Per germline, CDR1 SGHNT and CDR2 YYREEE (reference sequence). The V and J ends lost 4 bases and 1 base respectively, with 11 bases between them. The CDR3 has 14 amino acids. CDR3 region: CASSKTGFNYGYTF. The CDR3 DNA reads TGTGCCAGCAGCAAGACCGGGTTTAACTATGGCTACACCTTC.

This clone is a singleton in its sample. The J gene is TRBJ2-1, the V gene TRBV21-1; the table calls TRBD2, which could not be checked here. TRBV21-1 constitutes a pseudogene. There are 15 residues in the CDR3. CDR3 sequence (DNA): TGTGCCAGCAGCAAAGCTGCGCATTCCTACAATGAGCAGTTCTTC. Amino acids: CASSKAAHSYNEQFF.

The CDR3 protein is CASSYSIGVRDIQYF. The CDR3 DNA is TGTGCCAGCAGTTACTCGATCGGGGTCCGGGACATTCAGTACTTC. V gene TRBV6-5 combines with J gene TRBJ2-4, with D tentatively TRBD2 (5 bases). Germline-derived CDR1 and CDR2 are MNHEY and SVGAGI. Trimming shortened V by 0 bases and J by 8 bases, and 14 bases separated the two germline ends. This CDR3 comprises 15 residues.

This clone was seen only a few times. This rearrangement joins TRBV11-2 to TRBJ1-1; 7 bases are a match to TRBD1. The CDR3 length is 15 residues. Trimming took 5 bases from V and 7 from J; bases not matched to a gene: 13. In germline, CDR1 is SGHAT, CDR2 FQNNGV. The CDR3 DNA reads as TGTGCCAGCAGCAAAGAGGGGGCTTTAGGGTATGAAGCTTTCTTT. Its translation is CASSKEGALGYEAFF.

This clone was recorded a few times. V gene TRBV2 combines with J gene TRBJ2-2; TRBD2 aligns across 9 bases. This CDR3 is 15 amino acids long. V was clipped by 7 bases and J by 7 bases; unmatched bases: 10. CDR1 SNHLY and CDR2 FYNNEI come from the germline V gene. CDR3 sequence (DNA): TGTGCCAGCAAAGGGGTTAGCGGGAGTTTCGGGGAGCTGTTTTTT. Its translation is CASKGVSGSFGELFF.

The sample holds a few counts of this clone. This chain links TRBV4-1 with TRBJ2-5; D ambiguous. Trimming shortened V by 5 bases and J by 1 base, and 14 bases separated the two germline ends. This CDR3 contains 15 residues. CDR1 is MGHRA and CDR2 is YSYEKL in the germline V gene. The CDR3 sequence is CASSGSRPFQETQYF. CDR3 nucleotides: TGCGCCAGCAGCGGCTCCAGGCCTTTCCAAGAGACCCAGTACTTC.

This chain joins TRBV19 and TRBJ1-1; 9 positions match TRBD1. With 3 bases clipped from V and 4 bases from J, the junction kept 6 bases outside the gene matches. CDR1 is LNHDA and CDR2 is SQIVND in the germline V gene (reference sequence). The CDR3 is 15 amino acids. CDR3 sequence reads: CASSIDRGYFTEAFF. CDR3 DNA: TGTGCCAGTAGTATCGACAGGGGGTACTTCACTGAAGCTTTCTTT.

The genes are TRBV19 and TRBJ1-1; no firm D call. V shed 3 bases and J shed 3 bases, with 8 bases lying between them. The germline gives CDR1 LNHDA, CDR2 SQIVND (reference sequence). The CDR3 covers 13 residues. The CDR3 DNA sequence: TGTGCCAGTAGTATCAACACCGACACTGAAGCTTTCTTT. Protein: CASSINTDTEAFF.

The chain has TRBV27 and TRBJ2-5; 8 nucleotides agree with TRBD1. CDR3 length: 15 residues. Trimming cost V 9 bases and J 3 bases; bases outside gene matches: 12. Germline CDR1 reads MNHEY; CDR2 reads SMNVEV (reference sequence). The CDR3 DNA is TGTGCCAGTTTATCACGACTGACAGGGGAAGAGACCCAGTACTTC. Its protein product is CASLSRLTGEETQYF.

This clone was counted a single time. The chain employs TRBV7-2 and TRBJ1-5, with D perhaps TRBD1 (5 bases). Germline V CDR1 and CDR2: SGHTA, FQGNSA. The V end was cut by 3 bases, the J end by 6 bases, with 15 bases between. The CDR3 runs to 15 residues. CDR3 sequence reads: CASSFGGQGTQPQHF. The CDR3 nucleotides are TGTGCCAGCAGCTTCGGTGGGCAGGGAACTCAGCCCCAGCATTTT.

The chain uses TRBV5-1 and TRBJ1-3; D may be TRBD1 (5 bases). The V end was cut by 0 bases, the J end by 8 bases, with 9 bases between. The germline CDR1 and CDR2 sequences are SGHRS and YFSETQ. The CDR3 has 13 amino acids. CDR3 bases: TGCGCCAGCAGCTTGGTCGGGGGAGACACCATATATTTT. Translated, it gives CASSLVGGDTIYF.

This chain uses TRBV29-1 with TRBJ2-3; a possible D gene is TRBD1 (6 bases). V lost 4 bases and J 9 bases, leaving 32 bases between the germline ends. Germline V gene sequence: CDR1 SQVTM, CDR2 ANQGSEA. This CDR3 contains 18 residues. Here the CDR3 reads CSVGGVGTKETSQYTQYF. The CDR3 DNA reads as TGCAGCGTTGGTGGTGTCGGGACAAAGGAAACTAGTCAGTACACGCAGTATTTT.

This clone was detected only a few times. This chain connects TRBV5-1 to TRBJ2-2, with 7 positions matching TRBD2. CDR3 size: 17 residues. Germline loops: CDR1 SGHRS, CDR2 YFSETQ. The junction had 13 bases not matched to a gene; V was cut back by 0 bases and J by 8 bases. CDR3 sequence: CASSLARAGATSGELFF. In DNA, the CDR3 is TGCGCCAGCAGCTTGGCCCGCGCGGGAGCCACGTCAGGGGAGCTGTTTTTT.

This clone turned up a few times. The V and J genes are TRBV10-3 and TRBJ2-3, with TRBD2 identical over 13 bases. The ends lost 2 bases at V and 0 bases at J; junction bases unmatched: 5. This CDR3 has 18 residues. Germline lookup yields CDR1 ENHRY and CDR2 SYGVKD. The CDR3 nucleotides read TGTGCCATCAGTGAGACTGAGACTAGCGGGAGGAGCACAGATACGCAGTATTTT. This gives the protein CAISETETSGRSTDTQYF.

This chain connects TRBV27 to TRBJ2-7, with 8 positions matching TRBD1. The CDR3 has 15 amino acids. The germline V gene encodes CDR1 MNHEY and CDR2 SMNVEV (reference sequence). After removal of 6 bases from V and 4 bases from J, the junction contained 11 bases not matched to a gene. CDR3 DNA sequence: TGTGCCAGCAGGGACCGAGGACAGGGACTTTACGAGCAGTACTTC. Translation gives CASRDRGQGLYEQYF.

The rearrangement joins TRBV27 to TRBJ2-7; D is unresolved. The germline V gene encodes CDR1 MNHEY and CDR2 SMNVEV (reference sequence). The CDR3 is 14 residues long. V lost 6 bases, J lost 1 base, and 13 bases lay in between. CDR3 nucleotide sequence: TGTGCCAGCAGGTCCCGGGTCAGATCCTACGAGCAGTACTTC. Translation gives CASRSRVRSYEQYF.

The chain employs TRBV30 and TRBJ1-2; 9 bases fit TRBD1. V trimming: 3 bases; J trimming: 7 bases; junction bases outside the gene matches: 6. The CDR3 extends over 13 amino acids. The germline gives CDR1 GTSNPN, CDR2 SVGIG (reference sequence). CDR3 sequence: CAWRGQGPSGYTF. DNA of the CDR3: TGTGCCTGGAGGGGACAGGGACCTTCTGGCTACACCTTC.